The rows below give T cell receptor beta chains drawn from one sample of a study of T cells after yellow fever vaccination. MiXCR was run by TCRdb on the 5' RACE reads, yielding one entry per CDR3 protein. The repertoire holds about 330,000 distinct CDR3 sequences, with roughly 7% as singletons. Sequenced here: PBMCs, sampled more than 40 days after the first yellow fever vaccination. These receptors originate from a man between 18 and 29 years old who received the YFV17D yellow fever vaccine. Each CDR3 is given with its conserved first and last residue. The order of the fields is D gene, J gene, V gene, clone size, CDR3 protein, CDR3 DNA. A D gene is named only where the DNA matches it firmly. Clone size is shown for a subset of rows, as once, few, many or a class of expanded clone.

TRBD1,TRBJ2-2,TRBV5-1,NA,CASSKGQTVRTGELFF,TGCGCCAGCAGCAAGGGACAGACAGTGCGCACCGGGGAGCTGTTTTTT
NA,TRBJ1-2,TRBV2,many,CASSAPGGDGYTF,TGTGCCAGCAGTGCACCGGGCGGAGATGGCTACACCTTC
NA,TRBJ2-2,TRBV19,NA,CASSIPTNTGELFF,TGTGCCAGTAGTATACCGACTAACACCGGGGAGCTGTTTTTT
NA,TRBJ2-5,TRBV12-3/TRBV12-4,NA,CASGPGNRAETQYF,TGTGCCAGCGGCCCGGGGAACCGGGCGGAGACCCAGTACTTC
TRBD1,TRBJ2-3,TRBV20-1,few,CSAERGLGTDTQYF,TGCAGTGCAGAAAGGGGGCTTGGCACAGATACGCAGTATTTT
TRBD1,TRBJ1-6,TRBV18,few,CASSPGTADNSPLHF,TGTGCCAGCTCACCCGGGACAGCGGATAATTCACCCCTCCACTTT
NA,TRBJ1-2,TRBV7-9,NA,CASSPGGLYGYTF,TGTGCCAGCAGCCCTGGAGGGCTCTATGGCTACACCTTC
NA,TRBJ1-2,TRBV20-1,few,CSANIRDTDNYGYTF,TGCAGTGCTAATATACGGGACACTGACAACTATGGCTACACCTTC
TRBD1,TRBJ2-3,TRBV5-1,many,CASSSATGNTDTQYF,TGCGCCAGCAGCTCGGCGACAGGGAACACAGATACGCAGTATTTT
NA,TRBJ2-5,TRBV5-1,few,CASSLATQETQYF,TGCGCCAGCAGCTTGGCCACCCAAGAGACCCAGTACTTC
TRBD1,TRBJ2-2,TRBV6-2/TRBV6-3,few,CASSKRQGKFTGELFF,TGTGCCAGCAGTAAACGACAGGGGAAGTTCACCGGGGAGCTGTTTTTT
TRBD1,TRBJ2-1,TRBV9,NA,CASSWAGTAYNEQFF,TGTGCCAGCAGCTGGGCTGGGACAGCCTACAATGAGCAGTTCTTC
NA,TRBJ2-3,TRBV7-7,NA,CASSLVGGPQDTQYF,TGTGCCAGCAGCTTAGTCGGAGGTCCTCAAGATACGCAGTATTTT
TRBD1,TRBJ2-1,TRBV20-1,few,CSAKTGLYNEQFF,TGCAGTGCCAAGACAGGGTTATACAATGAGCAGTTCTTC
NA,TRBJ2-1,TRBV16,few,CASSQWMENEQFF,TGTGCCAGCAGCCAATGGATGGAGAATGAGCAGTTCTTC
TRBD1,TRBJ1-4,TRBV29-1,few,CSVEEFGTGHEKLFF,TGCAGCGTTGAAGAGTTTGGGACAGGGCACGAAAAACTGTTTTTT
NA,TRBJ2-3,TRBV9,many,CASSAGPAPTDTQYF,TGTGCCAGCAGCGCTGGACCCGCCCCCACAGATACGCAGTATTTT
NA,TRBJ2-3,TRBV5-1,medium-sized,CASSLTDTQYF,TGTGCCAGCAGTTTAACAGATACGCAGTATTTT
NA,TRBJ1-6,TRBV15,few,CATSRDLPGVNSPLHF,TGTGCCACCAGCAGAGATTTACCAGGGGTCAATTCACCCCTCCACTTT
TRBD1,TRBJ2-7,TRBV25-1,NA,CASRDRDRGYEQYF,TGTGCCAGCAGGGACCGGGACAGGGGCTACGAGCAGTACTTC
NA,TRBJ1-1,TRBV13,few,CASSFGKPGTEAFF,TGTGCCAGCAGCTTCGGTAAACCTGGGACTGAAGCTTTCTTT
NA,TRBJ2-7,TRBV5-1,once,CASSLAEQGSYEQYF,TGCGCCAGCAGCTTGGCCGAACAGGGTTCCTACGAGCAGTACTTC
TRBD1,TRBJ2-3,TRBV15,NA,CATSEQGAIDTQYF,TGTGCCACCAGCGAACAGGGGGCGATAGATACGCAGTATTTT
NA,TRBJ1-6,TRBV6-1,many,CASSDWDPGRSPLHF,TGTGCCAGCAGTGATTGGGATCCGGGTCGTTCACCCCTCCACTTT
TRBD1,TRBJ1-1,TRBV6-2/TRBV6-3,few,CASSYRTGGSSRHMNTEAFF,TGTGCCAGCAGTTACCGGACAGGGGGCAGTTCCCGCCACATGAACACTGAAGCTTTCTTT
NA,TRBJ2-3,TRBV27,few,CASSFLGGTDTQYF,TGTGCCAGCAGTTTTCTGGGTGGGACAGATACGCAGTATTTT
NA,TRBJ1-5,TRBV25-1,few,CASAPLSNQPQHF,TGTGCCAGCGCGCCGCTGAGCAATCAGCCCCAGCATTTT
TRBD2,TRBJ2-5,TRBV20-1,few,CSARERTSQETQYF,TGCAGTGCTAGAGAGAGGACTAGCCAAGAGACCCAGTACTTC
NA,TRBJ1-1,TRBV12-3/TRBV12-4,many,CASSLLQGYTEAFF,TGTGCCAGCAGTTTATTACAGGGCTATACTGAAGCTTTCTTT
NA,TRBJ2-7,TRBV3-1,few,CASSQVGSRQQYF,TGTGCCAGCAGCCAAGTCGGCAGCCGCCAGCAGTACTTC
NA,TRBJ1-1,TRBV27,NA,CASSIRQINTEAFF,TGTGCCAGCAGTATCCGACAGATAAACACTGAAGCTTTCTTT
NA,TRBJ2-3,TRBV5-5,NA,CASSLRSRGEGDTQYF,TGTGCCAGCAGCTTACGTTCGAGGGGTGAGGGTGATACGCAGTATTTT
TRBD2,TRBJ2-7,TRBV20-1,many,CSGTSGSFQQYF,TGCAGTGGAACTAGCGGGTCTTTTCAGCAGTACTTC
NA,TRBJ1-2,TRBV16,NA,CASSQSSSDKVGGYTF,TGTGCCAGCAGCCAATCGTCTTCAGATAAAGTGGGAGGCTACACCTTC
NA,TRBJ1-1,TRBV5-8,few,CASSFGQGAYEEAFF,TGTGCCAGCAGCTTTGGTCAGGGAGCTTACGAAGAAGCTTTCTTT
TRBD2,TRBJ2-3,TRBV7-6,NA,CASSLSGWLAGSTDTQYF,TGTGCCAGCAGCTTATCGGGTTGGCTAGCGGGGTCCACAGATACGCAGTATTTT
TRBD1,TRBJ2-1,TRBV19,few,CASSPRTGKGYNEQFF,TGTGCCAGTAGTCCTAGGACAGGGAAAGGGTACAATGAGCAGTTCTTC
NA,TRBJ1-3,TRBV6-5,many,CASSYGAATSGNTIYF,TGTGCCAGCAGTTACGGTGCAGCCACCTCTGGAAACACCATATATTTT
NA,TRBJ2-2,TRBV4-3,NA,CASSQQIFTGELFF,TGCGCCAGCAGCCAACAGATATTCACCGGGGAGCTGTTTTTT
NA,TRBJ2-7,TRBV5-1,few,CASSWGTDSYEQYF,TGCGCCAGCAGCTGGGGGACGGACTCCTACGAGCAGTACTTC
NA,TRBJ2-3,TRBV20-1,many,CSARDPVLVADTQYF,TGCAGTGCTAGAGATCCCGTACTAGTAGCCGATACGCAGTATTTT
TRBD2,TRBJ2-3,TRBV4-3,many,CASSQIVAGFTDTQYF,TGCGCCAGCAGCCAAATCGTAGCGGGCTTCACAGATACGCAGTATTTT
NA,TRBJ2-7,TRBV2,NA,CATEEGGHSYEQYF,TGTGCCACCGAGGAGGGGGGGCACTCCTACGAGCAGTACTTC
TRBD2,TRBJ2-1,TRBV3-1,many,CASSQLAGGRRNEQFF,TGTGCCAGCAGCCAATTAGCGGGGGGGCGTAGGAATGAGCAGTTCTTC
TRBD2,TRBJ2-1,TRBV6-5,NA,CASSYLRLAGANNEQFF,TGTGCCAGCAGTTACCTCCGACTAGCGGGGGCAAACAATGAGCAGTTCTTC
NA,TRBJ2-2,TRBV18,NA,CASSLGPGYTGELFF,TGTGCCAGCTCACTCGGGCCCGGGTACACCGGGGAGCTGTTTTTT
NA,TRBJ2-6,TRBV4-3,few,CASSHRSRGSGANVLTF,TGCGCCAGCAGCCACCGTAGCCGGGGCTCTGGGGCCAACGTCCTGACTTTC
TRBD1,TRBJ2-7,TRBV30,many,CAWVRQGGYEQYF,TGTGCCTGGGTTAGACAGGGTGGCTACGAGCAGTACTTC
NA,TRBJ1-5,TRBV12-3/TRBV12-4,many,CASTAWGAADQPQHF,TGTGCCAGCACTGCCTGGGGGGCAGCGGATCAGCCCCAGCATTTT
NA,TRBJ1-5,TRBV7-6,few,CASSLAGGRPQHF,TGTGCCAGCAGCTTAGCAGGGGGTAGGCCCCAGCATTTT
NA,TRBJ1-1,TRBV7-8,NA,CASSPPPGQLLAEAFF,TGTGCCAGCAGCCCCCCGCCGGGACAATTGTTGGCTGAAGCTTTCTTT
NA,TRBJ1-4,TRBV5-4,few,CASSLDNYEKLFF,TGTGCCAGCAGCTTGGACAATTATGAAAAACTGTTTTTT
NA,TRBJ1-4,TRBV12-3/TRBV12-4,NA,CASSLGTVGELFF,TGTGCCAGCAGTTTGGGTACCGTTGGGGAACTGTTTTTT
NA,TRBJ2-7,TRBV30,NA,CAWSVLSGFEQYF,TGTGCCTGGAGTGTACTTTCGGGGTTCGAGCAGTACTTC
NA,TRBJ1-6,TRBV5-1,NA,CASSFGESSYNSPLHF,TGCGCCAGCAGCTTTGGAGAGAGCTCCTATAATTCACCCCTCCACTTT
TRBD1,TRBJ2-7,TRBV5-1,NA,CASSGQGVYEQYF,TGCGCCAGCAGCGGACAGGGGGTCTACGAGCAGTACTTC
NA,TRBJ2-3,TRBV9,few,CASSVAFLDTQYF,TGTGCCAGCAGCGTTGCTTTTCTAGATACGCAGTATTTT
NA,TRBJ1-5,TRBV27,NA,CASQDPYSNQPQHF,TGTGCCAGCCAGGACCCTTATAGCAATCAGCCCCAGCATTTT
NA,TRBJ2-7,TRBV30,few,CAWTTGTGTGSYEQYF,TGTGCCTGGACCACCGGAACAGGGACTGGGTCCTACGAGCAGTACTTC